This note documents a single T cell receptor beta chain sequence. Its antigen is undetermined. This sample was included in a study of T cell responses to AZD1222 COVID-19 vaccine. Findings of the study overall: Recipients of AZD1222 seropositive at baseline numbered only 5 or 6. Nearly half of spike-specific TCRs reportedly target unmutated variant regions. Increases in Spike-specific TCR breadth and depth were seen after two AZD1222 doses. Scientists sampled the repertoires only once the peak T cell response had passed.

The CDR3 covers 16 residues. Germline V gene sequence: CDR1 LNHDA, CDR2 SQIVND (reference sequence). V shed 5 bases, J shed 2 bases, and the junction held 4 bases outside the gene matches. The protocol was immunoSEQ multiplex PCR, while the TCRdb copy is restricted to in-frame clones and leaves out a portion. In the table there are about 120,000 clones, around nine tenths of which are singletons. The sample consisted of peripheral blood, taken on day 0 of AZD1222 vaccination. This chain joins TRBV19 and TRBJ2-1, with TRBD2 matching 12 bases. The sequence came from an adult in good health. The CDR3, as DNA: TGTGCCAGTAGTCTGACTAGCGGGAGTCCCTACAATGAGCAGTTCTTC. It is translated as CASSLTSGSPYNEQFF.